One sample yielded the 13 T cell receptor beta chains listed below, sequenced in a study of cytomegalovirus exposure and HLA in healthy donors. The PCR used 60 Vbeta and 13 Jbeta primers. The assay was immunoSEQ multiplex PCR, and TCRdb's table has in-frame clones only and misses some. The sample table includes approximately 40,000 clones. The specimen sequenced was PBMCs. Every receptor here comes from a human donor in good health.

This chain joins TRBV4-1 and TRBJ2-1, with D uncertain. From germline, CDR1 is MGHRA and CDR2 YSYEKL. V was cut by 0 bases and J by 2 bases, with 8 bases left in between. This CDR3 has 15 residues. CDR3 amino acids: CASSQDLVTYNEQFF. In DNA form, the CDR3 reads TGCGCCAGCAGCCAAGATCTAGTCACCTACAATGAGCAGTTCTTC.

The chain couples TRBV6-5 to TRBJ1-1; possibly TRBD1 for D (6 bases). The V gene lost 5 bases and the J gene lost 10 bases, with 17 bases spanning the gap. The CDR3 is made up of 13 amino acids. Germline values: CDR1 MNHEY, CDR2 SVGAGI. CDR3: CASSIGADSRAFF. CDR3 bases: TGTGCCAGCAGTATAGGGGCGGACAGTAGAGCTTTCTTT.

The chain employs TRBV6-5 and TRBJ2-3; 11 positions match TRBD2. This CDR3 has 16 residues. After removal of 0 bases from V and 1 base from J, the junction contained 0 bases not matched to a gene. Germline V gives CDR1 MNHEY, CDR2 SVGAGI. The DNA of the CDR3 is TGTGCCAGCAGTTACTCGACTAGCGGGGGCACAGATACGCAGTATTTT. It translates to CASSYSTSGGTDTQYF.

The rearrangement uses TRBV14 and TRBJ2-7, with 9 nucleotides matching TRBD1. The germline V gene encodes CDR1 SGHDN and CDR2 FVKESK. J lost 2 bases, V lost 8 bases, and 4 bases had no gene match. This CDR3 contains 13 residues. CDR3 amino acids: CASGQGLTYEQYF. The CDR3 coding sequence is TGTGCCAGCGGACAGGGGTTAACCTACGAGCAGTACTTC.

This clone is medium-sized by frequency. The gene calls are TRBV2 and TRBJ2-3; D gene unclear. Germline CDR1 reads SNHLY; CDR2 reads FYNNEI. The V gene lost 7 bases and the J gene lost 8 bases, with 13 bases spanning the gap. There are 12 residues in the CDR3. The CDR3 loop reads CASNLEVGTQYF. Written as DNA, the CDR3 is TGTGCCAGCAATCTAGAAGTTGGTACGCAGTATTTT.

The chain is built from TRBV19 and TRBJ2-7; 8 bases fit TRBD1. CDR1 and CDR2 (germline): LNHDA, SQIVND (reference sequence). Trimming took 10 bases from V and 5 from J; bases not matched to a gene: 16. The CDR3 length is 15 residues. The CDR3 DNA follows: TGTGCCACCTCAAAGGGGGGACAGGCCTTCGACGAGCAGTACTTC. As protein: CATSKGGQAFDEQYF. Combining the CDR3 with reference TRBV19 and TRBJ2-7 gives the whole variable domain DGGITQSPKYLFRKEGQNVTLSCEQNLNHDAMYWYRQDPGQGLRLIYYSQIVNDFQKGDIAEGYSVSREKKESFPLTVTSAQKNPTAFYLCATSKGGQAFDEQYFGPGTRLTVT.

The chain is built from TRBV5-4 and TRBJ2-1; D is perhaps TRBD1 (5 bases). CDR3 length: 15 residues. V was clipped by 4 bases and J by 0 bases, with 11 bases between them. Germline CDR1 reads SGHNT; CDR2 reads YYREEE (reference sequence). CDR3 coding DNA: TGTGCCAGCAGCCCGACAGATACCTCCTACAATGAGCAGTTCTTC. This encodes CASSPTDTSYNEQFF.

The V and J genes are TRBV6-5 and TRBJ1-2; D may be TRBD1 (6 bases). This CDR3 has 14 residues. V was cut by 0 bases and J by 6 bases, with 11 bases left in between. CDR1 is MNHEY and CDR2 is SVGAGI in the germline V gene. CDR3 protein: CASSYSGQGNGYTF. As DNA, the CDR3 is TGTGCCAGCAGTTACTCAGGGCAGGGGAATGGCTACACCTTC.

J is TRBJ2-1 and V is TRBV5-1, with TRBD1 matching over 8 bases. Germline CDR1 and CDR2: SGHRS and YFSETQ. Unmatched junction bases numbered 5, after V lost 1 base and J lost 2 bases. This CDR3 has 16 residues. The CDR3 here is CASSLQSGGAYNEQFF. The CDR3 DNA reads TGCGCCAGCAGCTTGCAGTCAGGGGGCGCCTACAATGAGCAGTTCTTC.

This chain joins TRBV5-1 and TRBJ1-5, with TRBD1 matching over 9 bases. This CDR3 is 15 amino acids long. With V trimmed by 4 bases and J by 6 bases, 8 bases remained unmatched. Germline values: CDR1 SGHRS, CDR2 YFSETQ. CDR3 amino acids: CASSPTGGIGQPQHF. CDR3 nucleotides: TGCGCCAGCAGCCCGACAGGGGGTATAGGTCAGCCCCAGCATTTT.

The rearrangement joins TRBV28 to TRBJ2-2; a possible D gene is TRBD2 (6 bases). Trimming took off 6 bases at V and 6 bases at J, with 14 bases between the two ends. CDR1 and CDR2 (germline): MDHEN, SYDVKM. The CDR3 is made up of 14 amino acids. CDR3 amino acids: CASRPGTGSGELFF. The CDR3 DNA reads as TGTGCCAGCAGGCCCGGGACTGGTTCCGGGGAGCTGTTTTTT.

V is TRBV28 and J is TRBJ1-5; TRBD1 might be the D (6 bases). The length of the CDR3 is 15 residues. CDR1 MDHEN and CDR2 SYDVKM come from the germline V gene. The ends were cut back, 5 bases at V and 5 bases at J, with 16 bases in the middle. The CDR3 is CASSPDRQGYQPQHF. The CDR3 bases are TGTGCCAGCAGTCCTGACAGGCAGGGCTATCAGCCCCAGCATTTT.

The chain couples TRBV18 to TRBJ1-1, with 9 bases identical to TRBD1. The junction had 7 bases not matched to a gene; V was cut back by 4 bases and J by 4 bases. The germline V gene has CDR1 KGHSH and CDR2 LQKENI. The CDR3 runs to 15 residues. The CDR3 sequence is CASSHGTGRGTEAFF. The CDR3 DNA is TGTGCCAGCTCACATGGGACAGGGAGGGGCACTGAAGCTTTCTTT.